The 12 T cell receptor beta chains below come from one sample, sequenced in a study of T cells in Graves' hyperthyroidism and ophthalmopathy. Amplification of TCR beta CDR3 regions was performed using RNA transcripts as template. The HTBI primer set served for first-round RT-PCR of the TCR CDR3. TCRdb re-called the multiplex PCR reads through MiXCR, storing one row per CDR3 protein. Here the sample spans roughly 700,000 distinct CDR3 sequences, about 14% being singletons. The sample taken for sequencing was blood. These receptors originate from a woman aged 18-29 years with Graves' hyperthyroidism.

The rearrangement joins TRBV28 to TRBJ1-5; D is undetermined. Trimming left V 3 bases short and J 1 base short, with 10 bases between. The V gene's germline CDR1 is MDHEN and CDR2 SYDVKM. The CDR3 contains 15 residues. CDR3 bases: TGTGCCAGCAGTTTCCGGGAGTTGAGCAATCAGCCCCAGCATTTT. It is translated as CASSFRELSNQPQHF.

V and J are TRBV7-9 and TRBJ2-1; D not certain. The germline V gene has CDR1 SEHNR and CDR2 FQNEAQ (reference sequence). The V end was cut by 1 base, the J end by 5 bases, with 15 bases between. CDR3 size: 16 residues. The CDR3 DNA reads TGTGCCAGCAGCTTAGGGCCTGGAGTTAGGGACAATGAGCAGTTCTTC. Translated: CASSLGPGVRDNEQFF.

This clonotype was recorded at least ten times. The chain recombines TRBV18 with TRBJ1-1; tentatively, D is TRBD1 (5 bases). CDR1 is KGHSH, CDR2 LQKENI, per germline. CDR3 size: 13 residues. V shed 4 bases and J shed 2 bases, with 8 bases lying between them. The CDR3 sequence: CASSRDGNTEAFF. The CDR3 DNA reads TGTGCCAGCTCACGGGACGGTAACACTGAAGCTTTCTTT.

The sample holds many counts of this clonotype. A read error may account for a junction end that differs from germline. Here the CDR3 DNA reads TGTGCCAGCAGCTTGGCTAGTTCCTACAATGAGCAGTTCTTC. It specifies CASSLASSYNEQFF. The chain employs TRBV5-1 and TRBJ2-1; D is unclear. Germline values: CDR1 SGHRS, CDR2 YFSETQ. This CDR3 contains 14 residues.

This chain links TRBV6-1 with TRBJ2-2; 9 bases agree with TRBD2. Germline V gene lookup returns CDR1 MNHNS and CDR2 SASEGT. V dropped 5 bases and J dropped 0; count of bases not matched to a gene: 10. The CDR3 is 18 residues long. In DNA, the CDR3 is TGTGCCAGCAGTCCTAATATACTAGCGGGCGCGAACACCGGGGAGCTGTTTTTT. Translated, it gives CASSPNILAGANTGELFF.

This clonotype was observed a handful of times. The genes are TRBV19 and TRBJ2-2; no firm D call. Trimming removed 7 bases from V and 6 bases from J, with 15 bases in between. The germline V gene has CDR1 LNHDA and CDR2 SQIVND (reference sequence). The CDR3 is 14 amino acids. Here the CDR3 DNA reads TGTGCCAGTACCCCCCAGCTCCAGGCCGGGGAGCTGTTTTTT. It encodes CASTPQLQAGELFF.

This clonotype came up a few times. This chain joins TRBV18 and TRBJ2-7; tentatively, D is TRBD2 (5 bases). V lost 3 bases and J lost 4, with 19 bases in between. There are 16 residues in the CDR3. From germline, CDR1 is KGHSH and CDR2 LQKENI. Written as DNA, the CDR3 is TGTGCCAGCTCACCGTCGTCCGGGGTCAACCTGTACGAGCAGTACTTC. Amino acids: CASSPSSGVNLYEQYF.

The CDR3: CASTGRLGDTQYF. CDR3 DNA sequence: TGTGCCAGCACTGGTCGCCTTGGAGATACGCAGTATTTT. V and J are TRBV9 and TRBJ2-3, with D unclear. V lost 6 bases, J lost 5 bases, and 13 bases lay in between. This CDR3 is built from 13 residues. CDR1 and CDR2 (germline): SGDLS, YYNGEE. The full variable domain, completed using reference TRBV9 and TRBJ2-3, is DSGVTQTPKHLITATGQRVTLRCSPRSGDLSVYWYQQSLDQGLQFLIQYYNGEERAKGNILERFSAQQFPDLHSELNLSSLELGDSALYFCASTGRLGDTQYFGPGTRLTVL.

This clonotype was seen a few times. The gene calls are TRBV4-3 and TRBJ2-4; 14 bases match TRBD2. V lost 3 bases, J lost 0 bases, and 4 bases stayed unmatched. This CDR3 is built from 18 residues. Germline V lookup: CDR1 LGHNA, CDR2 YSLEER. Written as DNA, the CDR3 is TGCGCCAGCAGCCACAGACTAGCGGGAGGGCTAGCCAAAAACATTCAGTACTTC. Translating it yields CASSHRLAGGLAKNIQYF.

DNA of the CDR3: TGTGCCAGCGCCGGACCTCCCGGGCTAGGCCCGCAAAGCCAAGAAAAACTGTTTTTT. Translated: CASAGPPGLGPQSQEKLFF. J is TRBJ1-4 and V is TRBV7-3; no reliable D call. With 8 bases removed from V and 8 bases from J, the gap between germline ends came to 33 bases. The CDR3 runs 19 residues. The germline gives CDR1 SGHTA, CDR2 FQGTGA.

This clonotype occurred many times. This rearrangement joins TRBV28 to TRBJ2-5, with 7 bases lining up with TRBD1. The germline gives CDR1 MDHEN, CDR2 SYDVKM. The CDR3 is made up of 15 amino acids. The ends lost 6 bases at V and 2 bases at J; junction bases unmatched: 9. CDR3 nucleotides: TGTGCCAGCAGCCCACAGGGGCCGGGACAAGAGACCCAGTACTTC. Its translation is CASSPQGPGQETQYF.

The table lists this clonotype with a few counts. The chain's CDR3 is CASRVQGADNSPLHF. The CDR3 nucleotides are TGTGCCAGCAGGGTACAGGGGGCCGATAATTCACCCCTCCACTTT. V and J are TRBV6-1 and TRBJ1-6; 9 bases are shared with TRBD1. Losses at the gene ends were 6 bases for V and 5 bases for J; bases not matched to a gene: 5. Germline V lookup: CDR1 MNHNS, CDR2 SASEGT. The CDR3 runs to 15 residues.